Reported below is one T cell receptor beta chain. Its antigen is undetermined. The second PCR ran roughly 6 to 11 cycles with a sample-barcoded 5' primer and J-beta primers. Per sample, CDR3-containing paired-end reads numbered at least 2.5 million. Using its own MiXCR run on the 5' RACE reads, TCRdb lists one record per CDR3 protein. Of 1.2 million to 1.5 million distinct CDR3 sequences in the sample, around two fifths were seen once. The sample originates from a study of blood T cells in healthy people across ages. Findings of the study overall: Reliance upon unsorted PBMCs precluded definitive naive versus antigen-experienced comparison.

What was sequenced was blood. This clonotype originated in a woman younger than 30 in good health.

CDR3: CASSQGRGPPYEQYF. The CDR3 DNA reads TGTGCCAGCAGCCAAGGTCGGGGGCCACCCTACGAGCAGTACTTC. The V gene is TRBV4-2, the J gene TRBJ2-7, with D tentatively TRBD1 or TRBD2 (6 bases each). The CDR3 loop spans 15 amino acids. V shed 1 base and J shed 2 bases, with 12 bases lying between them. The germline V gene has CDR1 LGHNA and CDR2 YNFKEQ.